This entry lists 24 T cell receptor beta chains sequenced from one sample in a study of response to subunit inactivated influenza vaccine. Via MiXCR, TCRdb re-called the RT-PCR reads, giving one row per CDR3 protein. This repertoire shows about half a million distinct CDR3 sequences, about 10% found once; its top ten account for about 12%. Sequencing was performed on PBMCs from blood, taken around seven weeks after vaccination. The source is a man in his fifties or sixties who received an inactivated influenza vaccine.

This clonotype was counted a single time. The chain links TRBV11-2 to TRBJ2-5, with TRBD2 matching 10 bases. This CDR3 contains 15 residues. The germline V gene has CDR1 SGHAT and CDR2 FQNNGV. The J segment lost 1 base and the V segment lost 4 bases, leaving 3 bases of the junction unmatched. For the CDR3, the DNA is TGTGCCAGCAGCTCGGGACTAGCGTCCCAAGAGACCCAGTACTTC. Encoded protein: CASSSGLASQETQYF.

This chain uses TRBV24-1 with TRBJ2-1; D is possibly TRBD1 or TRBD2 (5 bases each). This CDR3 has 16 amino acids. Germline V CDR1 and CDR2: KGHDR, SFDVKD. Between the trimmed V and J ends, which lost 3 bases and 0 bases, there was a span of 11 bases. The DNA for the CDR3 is TGTGCCACCAGTGATACGGGACGACACTCCTACAATGAGCAGTTCTTC. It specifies CATSDTGRHSYNEQFF.

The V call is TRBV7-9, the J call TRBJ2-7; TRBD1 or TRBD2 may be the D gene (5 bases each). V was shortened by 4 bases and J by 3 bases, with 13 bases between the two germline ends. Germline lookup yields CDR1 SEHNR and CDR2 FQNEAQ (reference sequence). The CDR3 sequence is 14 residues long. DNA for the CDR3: TGTGCCAGCAGCTCCCTCGGGACGGGCTACGAGCAGTACTTC. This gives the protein CASSSLGTGYEQYF.

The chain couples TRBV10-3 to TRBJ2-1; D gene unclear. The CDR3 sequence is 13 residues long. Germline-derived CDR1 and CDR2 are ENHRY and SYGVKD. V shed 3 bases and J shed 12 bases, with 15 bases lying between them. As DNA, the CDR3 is TGTGCCATCAGTGAACTCCCCCTCAAGGGGCAGTTCTTC. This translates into CAISELPLKGQFF.

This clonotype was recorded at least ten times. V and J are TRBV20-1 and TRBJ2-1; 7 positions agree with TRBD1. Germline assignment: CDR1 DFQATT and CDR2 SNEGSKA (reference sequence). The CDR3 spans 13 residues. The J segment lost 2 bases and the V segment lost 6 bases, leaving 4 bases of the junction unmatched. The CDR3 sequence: CSAHDRAYNEQFF. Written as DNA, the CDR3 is TGCAGTGCACACGACAGGGCCTACAATGAGCAGTTCTTC.

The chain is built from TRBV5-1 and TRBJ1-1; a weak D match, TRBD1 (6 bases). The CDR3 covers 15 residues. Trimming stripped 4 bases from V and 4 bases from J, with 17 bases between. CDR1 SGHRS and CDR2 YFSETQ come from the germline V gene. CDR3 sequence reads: CASSPSGTPTTEAFF. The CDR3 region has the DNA TGCGCCAGCAGCCCATCCGGGACACCGACCACTGAAGCTTTCTTT.

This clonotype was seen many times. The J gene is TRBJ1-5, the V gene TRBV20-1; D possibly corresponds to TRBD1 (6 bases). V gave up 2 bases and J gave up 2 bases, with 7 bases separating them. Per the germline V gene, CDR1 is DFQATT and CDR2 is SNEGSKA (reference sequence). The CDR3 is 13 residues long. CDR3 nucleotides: TGCAGTGCTAGATCAGGGGGCAATCAGCCCCAGCATTTT. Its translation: CSARSGGNQPQHF.

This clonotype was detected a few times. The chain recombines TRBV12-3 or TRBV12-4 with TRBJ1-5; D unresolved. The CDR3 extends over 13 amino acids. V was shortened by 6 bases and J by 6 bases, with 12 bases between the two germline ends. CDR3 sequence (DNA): TGTGCCAGCAGCCCCGGGTCCCGTCAGCCCCAGCATTTT. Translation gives CASSPGSRQPQHF.

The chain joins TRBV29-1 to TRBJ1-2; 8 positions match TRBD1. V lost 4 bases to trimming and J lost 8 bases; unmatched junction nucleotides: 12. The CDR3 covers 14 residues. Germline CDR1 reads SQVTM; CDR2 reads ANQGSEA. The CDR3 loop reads CSVALIAGGLGYTF. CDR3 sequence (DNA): TGCAGCGTTGCTCTGATCGCAGGGGGCTTAGGCTACACCTTC. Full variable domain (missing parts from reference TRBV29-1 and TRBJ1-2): SAVISQKPSRDICQRGTSLTIQCQVDSQVTMMFWYRQQPGQSLTLIATANQGSEATYESGFVIDKFPISRPNLTFSTLTVSNMSPEDSSIYLCSVALIAGGLGYTFGSGTRLTVV.

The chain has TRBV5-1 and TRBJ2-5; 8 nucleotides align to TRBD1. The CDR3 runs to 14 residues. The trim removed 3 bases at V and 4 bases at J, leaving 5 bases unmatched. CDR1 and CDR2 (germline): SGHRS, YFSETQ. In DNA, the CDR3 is TGCGCCAGCAGCTCGGACAGGGTGGGAGAGACCCAGTACTTC. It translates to CASSSDRVGETQYF.

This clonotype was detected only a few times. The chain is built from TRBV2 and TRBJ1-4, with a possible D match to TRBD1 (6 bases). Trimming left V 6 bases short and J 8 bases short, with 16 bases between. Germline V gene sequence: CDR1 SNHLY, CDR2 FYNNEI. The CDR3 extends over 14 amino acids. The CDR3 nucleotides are TGTGCCAGCAGAGCACCGGACAGAAGGGAAAAACTGTTTTTT. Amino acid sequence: CASRAPDRREKLFF.

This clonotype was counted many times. The CDR3 DNA reads TGCAGTGCTAGAGATAGCGGGAGATACAATGAGCAGTTCTTC. Protein sequence: CSARDSGRYNEQFF. The rearrangement uses TRBV20-1 and TRBJ2-1; 9 bases match TRBD2. J was trimmed by 4 bases and V by 0 bases; bases with no gene match: 1. CDR3 size: 14 residues. Germline-derived CDR1 and CDR2 are DFQATT and SNEGSKA (reference sequence).

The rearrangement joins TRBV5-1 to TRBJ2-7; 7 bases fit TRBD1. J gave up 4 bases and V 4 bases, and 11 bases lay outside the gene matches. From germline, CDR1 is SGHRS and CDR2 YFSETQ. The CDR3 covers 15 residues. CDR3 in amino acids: CASSGRTGWGYEQYF. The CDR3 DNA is TGCGCCAGCAGCGGCAGGACAGGTTGGGGGTACGAGCAGTACTTC.

The CDR3 coding sequence is TGTGCCAGCAGCCAAGATCTAACAGGCCGTAATGAAAAACTGTTTTTT. Translating gives CASSQDLTGRNEKLFF. This chain uses TRBV3-1 with TRBJ1-4; the D gene is possibly TRBD1 (5 bases). Trimming pared 0 bases from V and 4 bases from J, leaving 12 bases between. This CDR3 has 16 amino acids. Germline CDR1 and CDR2: LGHDT and YNNKEL (reference sequence).

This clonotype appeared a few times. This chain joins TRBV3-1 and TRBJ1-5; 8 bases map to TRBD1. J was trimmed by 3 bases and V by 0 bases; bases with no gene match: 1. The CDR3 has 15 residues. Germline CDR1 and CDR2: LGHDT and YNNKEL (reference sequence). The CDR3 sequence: CASSQDRGPNQPQHF. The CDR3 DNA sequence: TGTGCCAGCAGCCAAGACAGGGGGCCCAATCAGCCCCAGCATTTT.

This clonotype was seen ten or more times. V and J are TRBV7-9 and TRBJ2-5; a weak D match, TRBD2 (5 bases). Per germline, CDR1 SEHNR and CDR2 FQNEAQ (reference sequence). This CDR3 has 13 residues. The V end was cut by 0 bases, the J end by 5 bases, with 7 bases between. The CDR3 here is CASSLAGSETQYF. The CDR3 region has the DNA TGTGCCAGCAGCTTAGCAGGGAGTGAGACCCAGTACTTC.

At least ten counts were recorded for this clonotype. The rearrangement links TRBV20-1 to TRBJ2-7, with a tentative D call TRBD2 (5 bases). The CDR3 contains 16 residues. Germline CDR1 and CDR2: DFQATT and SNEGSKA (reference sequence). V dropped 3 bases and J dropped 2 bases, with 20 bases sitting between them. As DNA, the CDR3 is TGCAGTGCTAGGTCTCTGCGGCTAGCCGAAACCTACGAGCAGTACTTC. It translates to CSARSLRLAETYEQYF.

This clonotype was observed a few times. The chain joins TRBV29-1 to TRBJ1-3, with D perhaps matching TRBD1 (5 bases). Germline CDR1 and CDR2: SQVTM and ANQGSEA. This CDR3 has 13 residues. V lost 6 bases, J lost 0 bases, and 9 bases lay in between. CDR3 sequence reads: CSVAGISGNTIYF. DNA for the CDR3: TGCAGCGTGGCAGGGATCTCTGGAAACACCATATATTTT.

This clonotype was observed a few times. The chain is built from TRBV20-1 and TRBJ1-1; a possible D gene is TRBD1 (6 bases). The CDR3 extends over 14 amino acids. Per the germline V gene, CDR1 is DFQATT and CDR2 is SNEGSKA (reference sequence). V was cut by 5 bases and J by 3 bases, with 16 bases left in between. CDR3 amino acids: CSAQMGGAYTEAFF. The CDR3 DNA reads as TGCAGTGCTCAGATGGGGGGCGCGTACACTGAAGCTTTCTTT.

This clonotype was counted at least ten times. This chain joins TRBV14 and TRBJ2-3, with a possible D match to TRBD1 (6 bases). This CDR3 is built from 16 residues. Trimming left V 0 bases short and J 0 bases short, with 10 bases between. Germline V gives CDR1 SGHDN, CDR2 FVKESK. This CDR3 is CASSQDRTASTDTQYF. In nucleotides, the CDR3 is TGTGCCAGCAGCCAAGATCGGACAGCGAGCACAGATACGCAGTATTTT.

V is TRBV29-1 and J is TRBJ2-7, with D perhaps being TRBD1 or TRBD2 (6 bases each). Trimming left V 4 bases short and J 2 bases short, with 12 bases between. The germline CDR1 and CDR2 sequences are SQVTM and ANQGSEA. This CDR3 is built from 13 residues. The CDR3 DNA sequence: TGCAGCGTTGCCGGGGGCAAAGCCTACGAGCAGTACTTC. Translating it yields CSVAGGKAYEQYF.

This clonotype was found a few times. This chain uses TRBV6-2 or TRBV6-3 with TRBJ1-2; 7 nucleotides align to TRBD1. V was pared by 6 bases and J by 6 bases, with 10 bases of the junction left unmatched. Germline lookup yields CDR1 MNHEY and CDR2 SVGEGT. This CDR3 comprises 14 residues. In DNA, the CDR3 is TGTGCCAGCAGAACCTGGGCAGGGGGGCATGGCTACACCTTC. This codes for CASRTWAGGHGYTF.

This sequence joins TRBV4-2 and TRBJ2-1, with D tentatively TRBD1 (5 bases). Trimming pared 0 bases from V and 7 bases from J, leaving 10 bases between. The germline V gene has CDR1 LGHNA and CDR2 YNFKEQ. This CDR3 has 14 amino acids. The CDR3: CASSQDLQGNEQFF. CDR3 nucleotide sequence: TGTGCCAGCAGCCAAGATCTTCAGGGTAATGAGCAGTTCTTC.

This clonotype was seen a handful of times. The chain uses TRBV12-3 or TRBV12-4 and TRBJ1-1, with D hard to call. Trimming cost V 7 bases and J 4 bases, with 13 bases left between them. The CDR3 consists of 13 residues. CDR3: CASTVRGGTEAFF. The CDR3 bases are TGTGCCAGCACCGTTCGGGGTGGCACTGAAGCTTTCTTT.